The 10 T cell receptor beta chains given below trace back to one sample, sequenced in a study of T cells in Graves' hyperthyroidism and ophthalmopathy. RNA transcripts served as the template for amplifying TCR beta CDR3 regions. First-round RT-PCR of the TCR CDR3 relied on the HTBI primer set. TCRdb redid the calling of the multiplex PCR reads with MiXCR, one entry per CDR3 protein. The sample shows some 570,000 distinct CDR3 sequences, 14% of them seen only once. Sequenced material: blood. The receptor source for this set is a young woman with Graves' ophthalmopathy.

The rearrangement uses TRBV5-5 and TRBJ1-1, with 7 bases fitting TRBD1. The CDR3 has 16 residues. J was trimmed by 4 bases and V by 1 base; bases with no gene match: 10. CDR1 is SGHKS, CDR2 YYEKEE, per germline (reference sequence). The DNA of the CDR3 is TGTGCCAGCAGCTTGTCCACAGGGGAGGGAGTCACTGAAGCTTTCTTT. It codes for CASSLSTGEGVTEAFF.

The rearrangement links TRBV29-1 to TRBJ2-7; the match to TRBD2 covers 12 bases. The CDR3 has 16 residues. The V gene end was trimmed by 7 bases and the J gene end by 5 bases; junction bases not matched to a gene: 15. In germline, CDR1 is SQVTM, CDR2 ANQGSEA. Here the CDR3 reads CSATGGTTSGSDEQYF. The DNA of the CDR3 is TGCAGCGCCACAGGGGGCACGACTAGCGGGAGTGACGAGCAGTACTTC.

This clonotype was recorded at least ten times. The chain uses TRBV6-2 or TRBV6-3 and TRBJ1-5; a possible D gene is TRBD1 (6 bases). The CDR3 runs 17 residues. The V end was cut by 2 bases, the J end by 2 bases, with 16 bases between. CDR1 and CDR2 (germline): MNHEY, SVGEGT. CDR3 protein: CASSYLGGQYGNQPQHF. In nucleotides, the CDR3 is TGTGCCAGCAGTTACCTCGGGGGGCAGTATGGCAATCAGCCCCAGCATTTT.

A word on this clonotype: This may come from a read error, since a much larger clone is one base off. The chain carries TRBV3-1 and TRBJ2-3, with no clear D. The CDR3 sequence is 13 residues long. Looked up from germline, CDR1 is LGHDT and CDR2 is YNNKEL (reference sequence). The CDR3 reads CASSRRPADTRYF. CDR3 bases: TGTGCCAGCAGCCGGAGACCGGCAGATACGCGGTATTTT.

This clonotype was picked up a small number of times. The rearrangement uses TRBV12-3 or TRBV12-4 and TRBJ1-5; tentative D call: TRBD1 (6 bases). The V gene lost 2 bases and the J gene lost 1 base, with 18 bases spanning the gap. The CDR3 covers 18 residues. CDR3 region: CASSLYRTGWGSNQPQHF. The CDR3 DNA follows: TGTGCCAGCAGTTTATACCGCACAGGGTGGGGGAGCAATCAGCCCCAGCATTTT.

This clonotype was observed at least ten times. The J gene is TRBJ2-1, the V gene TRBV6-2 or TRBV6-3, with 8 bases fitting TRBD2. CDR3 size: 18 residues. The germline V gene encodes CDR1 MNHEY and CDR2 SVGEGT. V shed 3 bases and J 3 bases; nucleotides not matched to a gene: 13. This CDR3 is CASSYPAGGRNYYNEQFF. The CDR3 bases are TGTGCCAGCAGTTATCCGGCGGGGGGAAGAAACTACTACAATGAGCAGTTCTTC.

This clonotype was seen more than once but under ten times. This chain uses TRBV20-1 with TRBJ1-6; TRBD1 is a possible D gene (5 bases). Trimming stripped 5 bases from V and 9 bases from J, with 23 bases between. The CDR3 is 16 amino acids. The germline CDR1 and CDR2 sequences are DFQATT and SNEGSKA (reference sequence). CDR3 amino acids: CSALLFVRGDSSPLHF. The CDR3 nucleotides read TGCAGTGCTCTCCTTTTTGTGCGGGGGGATAGTTCACCCCTCCACTTT.

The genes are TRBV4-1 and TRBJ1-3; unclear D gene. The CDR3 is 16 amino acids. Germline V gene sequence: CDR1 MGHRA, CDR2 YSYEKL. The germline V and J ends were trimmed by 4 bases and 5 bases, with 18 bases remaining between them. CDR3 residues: CASSLVEGTLRNTIYF. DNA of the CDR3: TGCGCCAGCAGCCTGGTGGAGGGAACTCTTAGAAACACCATATATTTT.

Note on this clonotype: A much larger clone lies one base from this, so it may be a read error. Here the CDR3 reads CVSTREGGDEQFF. The CDR3 nucleotides are TGTGTCAGCACCCGGGAGGGGGGCGATGAGCAGTTCTTC. The chain recombines TRBV2 with TRBJ2-1, with TRBD2 identical over 8 bases. The germline gives CDR1 SNHLY, CDR2 FYNNEI. The CDR3 spans 13 residues. Drawing the rest from reference TRBV2 and TRBJ2-1, the complete variable domain is EPEVTQTPSHQVTQMGQEVILRCVPISNHLYFYWYRQILGQKVEFLVSFYNNEISEKSEIFDDQFSVERPDGSNFTLKIRSTKLEDSAMYFCVSTREGGDEQFFGPGTRLTVL.

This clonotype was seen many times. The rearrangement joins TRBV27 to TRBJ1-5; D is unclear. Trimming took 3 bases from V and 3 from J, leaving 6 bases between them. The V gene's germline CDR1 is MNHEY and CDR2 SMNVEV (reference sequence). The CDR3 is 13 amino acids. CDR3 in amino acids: CASSFKFNQPQHF. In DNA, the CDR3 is TGTGCCAGCAGTTTCAAATTCAATCAGCCCCAGCATTTT.